The entry below gives a single TCR beta chain sequence along with its context. What it binds is unknown. This record belongs to a study of T cell repertoires in ileal Crohn's disease. Study in general: Thiopurines (around 11) or anti-TNF agents (approximately 20) were given postoperatively to about half. Findings and caveats of the study: Mucosal expansions were suggested to be mainly CD8 T cells. Every patient over 26.8% clonality showed endoscopic recurrence.

This CDR3 is 15 amino acids long. The protocol was immunoSEQ multiplex PCR, while the TCRdb copy is restricted to in-frame clones and leaves out a portion. The sample records 2,000 to 2,500 clones, around 96% being singletons. Patients were adults with ileal or ileocolonic Crohn's disease needing resection. Sequenced material: ileal tissue. The receptor was isolated from an adult with Crohn's disease. The chain uses TRBV21-1 and TRBJ2-3; the table assigns TRBD2, which was not confirmed against the DNA. TRBV21-1 is a documented pseudogene. The CDR3 loop is CASSNYSMSTDTQYF. The CDR3 nucleotides are TGTGCCAGCAGCAACTATAGTATGTCGACAGATACGCAGTATTTT.